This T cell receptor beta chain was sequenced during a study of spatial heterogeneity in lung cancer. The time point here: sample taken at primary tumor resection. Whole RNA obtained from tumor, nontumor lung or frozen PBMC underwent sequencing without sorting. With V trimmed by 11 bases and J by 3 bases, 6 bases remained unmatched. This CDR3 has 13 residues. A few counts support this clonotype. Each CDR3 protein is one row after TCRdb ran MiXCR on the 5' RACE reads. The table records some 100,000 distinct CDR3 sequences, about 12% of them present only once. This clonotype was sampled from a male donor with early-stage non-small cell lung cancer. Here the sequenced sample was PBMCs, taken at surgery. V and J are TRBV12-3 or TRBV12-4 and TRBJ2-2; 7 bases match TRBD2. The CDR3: CALGGVDTGELFF. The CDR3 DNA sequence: TGTGCCCTTGGGGGGGTTGACACCGGGGAGCTGTTTTTT.